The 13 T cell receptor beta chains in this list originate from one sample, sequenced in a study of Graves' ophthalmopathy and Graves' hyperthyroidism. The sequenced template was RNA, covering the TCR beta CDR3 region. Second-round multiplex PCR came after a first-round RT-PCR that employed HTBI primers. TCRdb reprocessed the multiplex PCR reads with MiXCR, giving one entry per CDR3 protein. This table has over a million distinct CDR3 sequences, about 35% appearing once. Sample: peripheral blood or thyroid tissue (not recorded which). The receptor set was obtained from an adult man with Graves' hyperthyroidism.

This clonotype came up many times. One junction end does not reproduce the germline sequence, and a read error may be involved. CDR3 amino acids: CASSLNGNTEAFF. Written as DNA, the CDR3 is TGCGCCAGCAGCTTGAACGGAAACACTGAAGCTTTCTTT. The chain uses TRBV7-9 and TRBJ1-1; D gene unclear. CDR3 length: 13 residues. The V gene's germline CDR1 is SEHNR and CDR2 FQNEAQ (reference sequence).

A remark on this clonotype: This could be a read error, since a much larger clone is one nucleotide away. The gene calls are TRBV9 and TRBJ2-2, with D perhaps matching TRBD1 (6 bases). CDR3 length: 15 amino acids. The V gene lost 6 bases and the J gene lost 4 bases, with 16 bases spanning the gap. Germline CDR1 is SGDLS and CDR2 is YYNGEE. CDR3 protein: CASNQGHPITGELFF. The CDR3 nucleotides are TGTGCCAGCAACCAGGGACACCCGATCACCGGGGAGCTGTTTTTT.

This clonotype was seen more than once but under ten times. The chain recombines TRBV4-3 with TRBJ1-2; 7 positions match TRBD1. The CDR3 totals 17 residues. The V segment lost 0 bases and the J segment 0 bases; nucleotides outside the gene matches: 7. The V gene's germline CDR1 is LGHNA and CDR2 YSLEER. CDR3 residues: CASSQDWTGVTNYGYTF. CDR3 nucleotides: TGCGCCAGCAGCCAAGATTGGACAGGAGTTACTAACTATGGCTACACCTTC.

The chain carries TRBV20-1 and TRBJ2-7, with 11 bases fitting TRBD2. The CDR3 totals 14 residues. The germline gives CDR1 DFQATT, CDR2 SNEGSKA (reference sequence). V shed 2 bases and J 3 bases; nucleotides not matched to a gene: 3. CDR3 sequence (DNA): TGCAGTGCTAGAATAGCGGGAGGGCACTACGAGCAGTACTTC. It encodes CSARIAGGHYEQYF.

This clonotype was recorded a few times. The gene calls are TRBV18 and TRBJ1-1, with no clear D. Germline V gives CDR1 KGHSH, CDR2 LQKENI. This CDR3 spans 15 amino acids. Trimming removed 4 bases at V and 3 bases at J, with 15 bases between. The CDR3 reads CASSLGGIWDTEAFF. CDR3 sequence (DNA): TGTGCCAGCTCACTGGGCGGGATCTGGGACACTGAAGCTTTCTTT.

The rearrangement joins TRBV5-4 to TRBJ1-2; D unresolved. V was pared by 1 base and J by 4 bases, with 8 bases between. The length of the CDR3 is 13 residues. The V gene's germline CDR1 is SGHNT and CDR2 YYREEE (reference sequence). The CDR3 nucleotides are TGTGCCAGCAGCTTGATGTCTGTCTATGGCTACACCTTC. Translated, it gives CASSLMSVYGYTF.

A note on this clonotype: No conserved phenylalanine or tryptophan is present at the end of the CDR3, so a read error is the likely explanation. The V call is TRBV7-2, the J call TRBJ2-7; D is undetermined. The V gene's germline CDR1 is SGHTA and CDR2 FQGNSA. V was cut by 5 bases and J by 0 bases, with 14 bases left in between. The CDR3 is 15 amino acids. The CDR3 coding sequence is TGTGCCAGCAGCCCACGGACCGAAAGCTCCTACGAGCAGTACCTC. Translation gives CASSPRTESSYEQYL.

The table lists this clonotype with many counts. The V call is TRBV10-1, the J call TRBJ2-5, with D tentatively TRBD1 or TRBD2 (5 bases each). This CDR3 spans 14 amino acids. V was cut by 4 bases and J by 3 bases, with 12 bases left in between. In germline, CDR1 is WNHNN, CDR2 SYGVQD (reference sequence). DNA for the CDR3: TGCGCCAGCAGTGGCTGGGACGGCAAAGAGACCCAGTACTTC. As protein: CASSGWDGKETQYF.

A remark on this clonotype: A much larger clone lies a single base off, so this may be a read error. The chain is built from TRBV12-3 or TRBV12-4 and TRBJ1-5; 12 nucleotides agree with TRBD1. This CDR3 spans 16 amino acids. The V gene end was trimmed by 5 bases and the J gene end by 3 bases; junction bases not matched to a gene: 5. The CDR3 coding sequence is TGTGCCAGCAGTAGGGACAGGGGGCTACACAATCAGCCCCAGCATTTT. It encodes CASSRDRGLHNQPQHF.

CDR3 bases: TGTGCCAGCAGTTTAGCTGTCGTTGAAAAACTGTTTTTT. It translates to CASSLAVVEKLFF. The rearrangement joins TRBV12-3 or TRBV12-4 to TRBJ1-4; no clear D. With 0 bases removed from V and 7 bases from J, the gap between germline ends came to 6 bases. This CDR3 spans 13 amino acids.

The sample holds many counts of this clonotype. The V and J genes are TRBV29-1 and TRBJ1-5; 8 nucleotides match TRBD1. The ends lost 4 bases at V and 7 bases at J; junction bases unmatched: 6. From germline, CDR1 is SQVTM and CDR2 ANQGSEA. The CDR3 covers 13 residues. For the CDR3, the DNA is TGCAGCGTTGGAAACAGGGGGTTGCAGCCCCAGCATTTT. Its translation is CSVGNRGLQPQHF. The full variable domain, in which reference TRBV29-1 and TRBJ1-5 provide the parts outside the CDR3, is SAVISQKPSRDICQRGTSLTIQCQVDSQVTMMFWYRQQPGQSLTLIATANQGSEATYESGFVIDKFPISRPNLTFSTLTVSNMSPEDSSIYLCSVGNRGLQPQHFGDGTRLSIL.

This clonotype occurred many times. CDR3 in DNA: TGCAGCGTTGAAGCCAGGACAGGGACAGAGACCCAGTACTTC. It specifies CSVEARTGTETQYF. The V and J genes are TRBV29-1 and TRBJ2-5; 8 nucleotides match TRBD1. Germline-derived CDR1 and CDR2 are SQVTM and ANQGSEA. The length of the CDR3 is 14 residues. Trimming took 1 base from V and 4 from J; bases not matched to a gene: 5.

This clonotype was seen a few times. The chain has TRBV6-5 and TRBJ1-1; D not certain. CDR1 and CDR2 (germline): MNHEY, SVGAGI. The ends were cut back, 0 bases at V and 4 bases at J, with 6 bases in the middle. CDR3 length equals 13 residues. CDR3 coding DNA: TGTGCCAGCAGTTACTCGGAGGGCACTGAAGCTTTCTTT. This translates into CASSYSEGTEAFF.